This note documents a single T cell receptor beta chain sequence. This clone was seen once. This clone's antigen is unknown. No qualities accompany the bases; no much larger clone lies one base away. The data were taken from a study of control samples from healthy donors and cancer patients (TCRdb year 2020). Trimming at the junction amounts to 11 bases on V and 6 bases on J, and the germline ends lie 14 bases apart. Taken from cysteine to phenylalanine, the CDR3 has 11 residues. The kept DNA is CDR3 alone, 33 bases in frame from the first base. The germline V gene gives CDR1 as MDHEN and CDR2 as SYDVKM. Receptors were amplified or captured by the immunoSEQ multiplex PCR assay. TCRdb retrieved this table from immuneACCESS and kept in-frame rearrangements only. Not all clones are present; in checked studies, unresolved V genes account for under half, and no reason is known for the remainder. This sample holds about 84,000 clones; around 83% were observed only once. The ten largest account for around 10% of the sample.

The TCR comes from a man in his 60s with head and neck cancer. Sequenced sample: PBMCs. The sequence is built from TRBV28 and TRBJ2-7, with TRBD2 as a weak D call on 5 bases. The CDR3: CAEGSVGEQYF. In nucleotide form, the sequence is TGTGCCGAAGGGAGCGTCGGCGAGCAGTACTTC.